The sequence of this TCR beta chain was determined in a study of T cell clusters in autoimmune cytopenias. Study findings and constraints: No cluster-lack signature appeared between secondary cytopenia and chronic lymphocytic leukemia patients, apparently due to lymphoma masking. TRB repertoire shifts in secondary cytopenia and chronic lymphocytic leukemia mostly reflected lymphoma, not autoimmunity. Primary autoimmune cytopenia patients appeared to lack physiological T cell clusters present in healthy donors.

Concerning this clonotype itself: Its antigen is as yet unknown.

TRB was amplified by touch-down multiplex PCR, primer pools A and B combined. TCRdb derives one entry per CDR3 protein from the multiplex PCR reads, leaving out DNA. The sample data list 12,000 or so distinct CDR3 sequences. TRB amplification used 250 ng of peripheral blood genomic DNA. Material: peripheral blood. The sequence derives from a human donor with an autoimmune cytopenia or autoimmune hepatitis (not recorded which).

Here the CDR3 reads CASSFYTGGEGTQYF. This chain joins TRBV27 and TRBJ2-5; TCRdb calls TRBD1, which cannot be checked without DNA. CDR3 size: 15 residues. CDR1 is MNHEY, CDR2 SMNVEV, per germline (reference sequence).